The entry below gives a single T cell receptor (beta chain) sequence along with its context. In the authors' methods: Using reference gene primer amplification, nucleated cell counts were estimated. Sequencing was performed with immunoSEQ multiplex PCR; in TCRdb, only in-frame clones are kept and a portion is missing. Clone size and V and J calls were adopted from that table, with D and trimming inferred from the DNA. Of approximately 500,000 clones listed, roughly 89% are singletons. This sample was included in a study of blood T cell repertoires in COVID-19. Overall study context: Sources were T cells, B-cell-depleted T cells, or PBMCs; the material itself was cDNA or gDNA.

The source of this sequence is a woman between 50 and 59 years old with COVID-19, enrolled during active disease. The sample was peripheral blood.

The CDR3 region is CASSFGEAGRDTQYF. The CDR3, as DNA: TGTGCCAGCAGCTTCGGTGAGGCGGGAAGAGATACGCAGTATTTT. J is TRBJ2-3 and V is TRBV13; TRBD2 might be the D (6 bases). The CDR3 contains 15 residues. Germline CDR1 and CDR2: PRHDT and FYEKMQ (reference sequence). V was clipped by 3 bases and J by 5 bases, with 15 bases between them.